The present entry profiles one T cell receptor beta chain with its context. Antigen unknown. Generation of TCR beta libraries employed quantitative 5'-RACE incorporating molecular barcodes. TCRdb analysed the 5' RACE reads with MiXCR anew, one entry per CDR3 protein. The sample shows more than 600,000 distinct CDR3 sequences, roughly 20% of them seen only once. This specimen belongs to a study of CD8 T cells in ankylosing spondylitis. Germline CDR1 and CDR2: SGHDN and FVKESK. This CDR3 has 14 amino acids. V was pared by 4 bases and J by 5 bases, with 15 bases between. Study-wide results and limits: Past studies reported some motif variants in reactive arthritis synovial fluid and blood. Reportedly, disease-linked clones are significantly enriched in ankylosing spondylitis patients' matched synovial fluid. Seven to nine highly homologous variants formed a TCR beta motif that appeared characteristic of ankylosing spondylitis blood. Clones linked to disease, bearing a CD8+ phenotype, were relatively rare in peripheral blood.

Sequences were obtained from blood, either unsorted or a sorted T cell fraction (not recorded which). The sequence was obtained from a male donor with ankylosing spondylitis. The rearrangement uses TRBV14 and TRBJ2-7, with D perhaps matching TRBD1 (6 bases). DNA of the CDR3: TGTGCCAGCAGCCTTGGGGGCAGGGGCAACGAGCAGTACTTC. It translates to CASSLGGRGNEQYF.